This is a list of T cell receptor beta chains from one sample in a study of Ad26.COV2.S vaccination and SARS-CoV-2 variants. Sequencing used immunoSEQ multiplex PCR; TCRdb keeps in-frame clones, though not all of them. Of some 460,000 clones listed, 89% are singletons. The starting material was peripheral blood, obtained in a trial of Ad26.COV2.S vaccine versus placebo. These receptors were taken from a person aged 18-65 years who received the Ad26.COV2.S COVID-19 vaccine or a placebo. CDR3s include the opening cysteine and the closing phenylalanine or tryptophan. D genes are given only for firm matches. Only part of the rows carry a size: once, few, many, or a class if the clone is expanded.

abundance | j_gene | v_gene | d_gene | CDR3nt | CDR3aa
. | TRBJ1-5 | TRBV30 | . | TGTGCCTGGAGCGGTGGGAGGGACAATCAGCCCCAGCATTTT | CAWSGGRDNQPQHF
. | TRBJ2-3 | TRBV7-9 | TRBD1 | TGTGCCAGCAGCCCCGGGACAGGAAGCACAGATACGCAGTATTTT | CASSPGTGSTDTQYF
. | TRBJ1-1 | TRBV28 | . | TGTGCCAGCAGTTTACCCAGGGGGAACACTGAAGCTTTCTTT | CASSLPRGNTEAFF
. | TRBJ1-2 | TRBV6-2/TRBV6-3 | . | TGTGCCAGCAGTTCAACAGGACGCGGCTACACCTTC | CASSSTGRGYTF
. | TRBJ2-7 | TRBV2 | . | TGTGTCAGCGGCAGTCAGTACTTC | CVSGSQYF
. | TRBJ2-5 | TRBV7-9 | TRBD2 | TGTGCCAGCAGCTTTGCGAGCGGGAGAGGTCTAGAGACCCAGTACTTC | CASSFASGRGLETQYF
. | TRBJ2-3 | TRBV7-6 | TRBD1 | TGTGCCAGCAGCTTTACAGGGGAACACACAGATACGCAGTATTTT | CASSFTGEHTDTQYF
once | TRBJ1-5 | TRBV15 | TRBD1 | TGTGCCACCAGCAGAGGGAGACAGGGAAAAAATCAGCCCCAGCATTTT | CATSRGRQGKNQPQHF
. | TRBJ1-1 | TRBV6-5 | TRBD1 | TGTGCCAGCAGTTACCAGGGGGTCACTGAAGCTTTCTTT | CASSYQGVTEAFF
. | TRBJ1-1 | TRBV6-2/TRBV6-3 | . | TGTGCCAGCAGTCAACAGGGAGGGACTGAAGCTTTCTTT | CASSQQGGTEAFF
. | TRBJ1-1 | TRBV6-5 | TRBD1 | TGTGCCAGCGGGCGACAGGGTGTGGGCAACACTGAAGCTTTCTTT | CASGRQGVGNTEAFF
. | TRBJ1-1 | TRBV9 | TRBD1 | TGTGCCAGCAGCGTTTCCGGGACAGGGAACACTGAAGCTTTCTTT | CASSVSGTGNTEAFF
. | TRBJ2-5 | TRBV27 | TRBD1 | TGTGCCAGCAGTTTATCGCCCGGACAGGGGATCCAAGAGACCCAGTACTTC | CASSLSPGQGIQETQYF
. | TRBJ1-4 | TRBV7-2 | . | TGTGCCAGCAGCTTAAGGGCAGATGAAAAACTGTTTTTT | CASSLRADEKLFF
. | TRBJ1-4 | TRBV6-5 | . | TGTGCCAGCAGGGGGCTTACTAATGAAAAACTGTTTTTT | CASRGLTNEKLFF
once | TRBJ1-1 | TRBV6-5 | . | TGTGCCAGCAGTTACTCGCGGGGCATGAACACTGAAGCTTTCTTT | CASSYSRGMNTEAFF
. | TRBJ1-1 | TRBV12-3/TRBV12-4 | . | TGTGCCAGCAGTCGCCCGGGTTACACTGAAGCTTTCTTT | CASSRPGYTEAFF
. | TRBJ2-7 | TRBV28 | TRBD1 | TGTGCCAGCAGCGACAGGGGGTCTTACGAGCAGTACTTC | CASSDRGSYEQYF
. | TRBJ2-2 | TRBV4-1 | TRBD2 | TGCGCCAGCAGCCAAGGCCTAGCGGGAGCCGGGGAGCTGTTTTTT | CASSQGLAGAGELFF
once | TRBJ2-1 | TRBV11-3 | TRBD2 | TGTGCCAGCAGCCGAAGCGGGAGTATCAGTAATGAGCAGTTCTTC | CASSRSGSISNEQFF
. | TRBJ1-2 | TRBV10-3 | TRBD1 | TGTGCCACCCGGGGACAGGGGCTCTATGGCTACACCTTC | CATRGQGLYGYTF
. | TRBJ2-3 | TRBV3-1/TRBV3-2 | . | TGTGCCAGCAGCCAAGACCGGGTCCGCACAGATACGCAGTATTTT | CASSQDRVRTDTQYF
. | TRBJ2-7 | TRBV13 | TRBD1 | TGTGCCAGCAGCTTAGGGTACAGGGGATACGAGCAGTACTTC | CASSLGYRGYEQYF
few | TRBJ1-2 | TRBV6-5 | . | TGTGCCAGCAGTTCCAGGCGGGGGGCGGAAGGCTACACCTTC | CASSSRRGAEGYTF
. | TRBJ2-2 | TRBV28 | . | TGTGCCAGCAGCTCCCCCGGGACCGCCACCGGGGAGCTGTTTTTT | CASSSPGTATGELFF
. | TRBJ1-1 | TRBV6-4 | . | TGTGCCAGCAGACAGGATATGGGGTATGAAGCTTTCTTT | CASRQDMGYEAFF
. | TRBJ1-1 | TRBV29-1 | TRBD1 | TGCAGCGTCATAATACAGGGGGTTGGTACTGAAGCTTTCTTT | CSVIIQGVGTEAFF
few | TRBJ2-7 | TRBV28 | TRBD2 | TGTGCCAGCAGTTACAGGCGGGAGCACGAGCAGTACTTC | CASSYRREHEQYF
. | TRBJ2-1 | TRBV15 | . | TGTGCTTCCGGCACATCATCCTACAATGAGCAGTTCTTC | CASGTSSYNEQFF
. | TRBJ1-2 | TRBV5-1 | . | TGCGCCAGCAGCTCCGCGATGGGGCAAGTGGATGGCTACACCTTC | CASSSAMGQVDGYTF
. | TRBJ2-1 | TRBV10-1 | TRBD2 | TGCGCCAGCAGCTGGCGGGAGGAGGGTGAGCAGTTCTTC | CASSWREEGEQFF
. | TRBJ1-4 | TRBV11-2 | . | TGTGCCAGCAGCAGCTGGGAGAATGAAAAACTGTTTTTT | CASSSWENEKLFF
. | TRBJ1-1 | TRBV7-2 | . | TGTGCCAGCAGCTTATCGAGATCGAACACTGAAGCTTTCTTT | CASSLSRSNTEAFF
. | TRBJ1-4 | TRBV3-1/TRBV3-2 | . | TGTGCCAGCAGCCAAGATCTGGGCCCAACTAATGAAAAACTGTTTTTT | CASSQDLGPTNEKLFF
. | TRBJ1-1 | TRBV30 | . | TGTGCCTGGAGTGCGGGAGGGACTGAAGCTTTCTTT | CAWSAGGTEAFF
once | TRBJ1-6 | TRBV13 | . | TGTGCCAGCAGCTTATCCCGGGGACTACTGTCCAGCTCCTATAATTCACCCCTCCACTTT | CASSLSRGLLSSSYNSPLHF
. | TRBJ2-4 | TRBV28 | TRBD2 | TGTGCCAGCAGTTTACTATGGGGGGGTTCTAGCGGGAACGTTCAGTACTTC | CASSLLWGGSSGNVQYF
. | TRBJ1-3 | TRBV6-5 | TRBD1 | TGTGCCAGCAGCCCAACCGCCGGGACAGTGACAACCATATATTTT | CASSPTAGTVTTIYF
. | TRBJ1-2 | TRBV5-1 | TRBD1 | TGCGCCAGCAGCTTCCAGACAGGGGGCAGCGGTGGCTACACCTTC | CASSFQTGGSGGYTF
. | TRBJ1-1 | TRBV7-7 | . | TGTGCTAGCAGCTTAGCTCAGAACACTGAAGCTTTCTTT | CASSLAQNTEAFF
. | TRBJ2-3 | TRBV24-1 | TRBD2 | TGTGCCACCGAGGCTAGCGGGAGTACAGATACGCAGTATTTT | CATEASGSTDTQYF
. | TRBJ1-1 | TRBV5-1 | TRBD1 | TGCGCCAGCAGCCCGGGGGGGACAGCGAACACTGAAGCTTTCTTT | CASSPGGTANTEAFF
. | TRBJ1-1 | TRBV7-2 | . | TGTGCCAGCAGCTTAGGTTTGTCTTCCACTGAAGCTTTCTTT | CASSLGLSSTEAFF
. | TRBJ1-2 | TRBV29-1 | . | TGCAGCGTTGCTTACAGCATTGGCTATGGCTACACCTTC | CSVAYSIGYGYTF
. | TRBJ2-3 | TRBV2 | TRBD2 | TGTGCCAGCAGTCAAAAGGGACTAGCGAGGCCAGATACGCAGTATTTT | CASSQKGLARPDTQYF
. | TRBJ2-6 | TRBV18 | . | TGTGCCAGCTCACCACCGAGAGGGGCCAACGTCCTGACTTTC | CASSPPRGANVLTF
. | TRBJ1-1 | TRBV7-9 | TRBD1 | TGTGCCAGCAGCCCCGGGACAGGTGGGGACACTGAAGCTTTCTTT | CASSPGTGGDTEAFF